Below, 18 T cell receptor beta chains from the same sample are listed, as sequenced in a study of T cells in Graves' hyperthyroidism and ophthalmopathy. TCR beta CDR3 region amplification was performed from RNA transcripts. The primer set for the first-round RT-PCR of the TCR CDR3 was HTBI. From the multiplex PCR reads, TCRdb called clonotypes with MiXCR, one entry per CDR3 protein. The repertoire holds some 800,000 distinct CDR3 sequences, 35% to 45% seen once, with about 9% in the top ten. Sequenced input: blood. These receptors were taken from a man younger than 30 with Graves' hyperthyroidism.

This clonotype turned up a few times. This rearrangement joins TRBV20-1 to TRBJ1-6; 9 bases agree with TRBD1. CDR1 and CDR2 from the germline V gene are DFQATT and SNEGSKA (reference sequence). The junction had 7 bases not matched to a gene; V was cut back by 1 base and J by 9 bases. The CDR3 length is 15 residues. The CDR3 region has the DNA TGCAGTGCTAGAGGGGACAGGGTAGGGGTTTCACCCCTCCACTTT. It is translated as CSARGDRVGVSPLHF.

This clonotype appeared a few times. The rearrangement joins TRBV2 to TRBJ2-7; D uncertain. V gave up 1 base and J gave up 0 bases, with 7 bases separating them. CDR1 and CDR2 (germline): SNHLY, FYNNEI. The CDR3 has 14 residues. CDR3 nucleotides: TGTGCCAGCAGTGAAGGACTCATCTCCTACGAGCAGTACTTC. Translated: CASSEGLISYEQYF.

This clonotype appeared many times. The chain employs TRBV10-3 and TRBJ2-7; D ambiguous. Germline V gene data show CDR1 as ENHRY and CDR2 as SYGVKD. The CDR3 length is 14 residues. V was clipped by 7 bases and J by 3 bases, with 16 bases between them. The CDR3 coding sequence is TGTGCCATCACTCCGGACCCCCGATTCTACGAGCAGTACTTC. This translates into CAITPDPRFYEQYF.

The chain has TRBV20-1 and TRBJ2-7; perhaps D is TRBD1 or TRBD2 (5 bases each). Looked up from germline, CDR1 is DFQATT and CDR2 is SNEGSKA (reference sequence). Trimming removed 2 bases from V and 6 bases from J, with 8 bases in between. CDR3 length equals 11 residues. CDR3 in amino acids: CSARTGREQYF. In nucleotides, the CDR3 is TGCAGTGCTAGAACGGGACGCGAGCAGTACTTC.

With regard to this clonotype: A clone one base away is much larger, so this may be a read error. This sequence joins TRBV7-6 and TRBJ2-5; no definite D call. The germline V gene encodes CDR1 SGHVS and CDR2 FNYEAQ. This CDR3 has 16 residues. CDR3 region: CASSLTPVTSQETQCF. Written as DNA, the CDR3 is TGTGCCAGCAGCTTAACCCCCGTTACCAGCCAAGAGACCCAGTGCTTC.

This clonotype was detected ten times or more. CDR3 in DNA: TGCAGCGTTGTGACAGGGGGTAACTATGGCTACACCTTC. Its translation: CSVVTGGNYGYTF. The V gene is TRBV29-1, the J gene TRBJ1-2; 9 bases fit TRBD1. V dropped 4 bases and J dropped 1; count of bases not matched to a gene: 1. Germline lookup yields CDR1 SQVTM and CDR2 ANQGSEA. This CDR3 contains 13 residues.

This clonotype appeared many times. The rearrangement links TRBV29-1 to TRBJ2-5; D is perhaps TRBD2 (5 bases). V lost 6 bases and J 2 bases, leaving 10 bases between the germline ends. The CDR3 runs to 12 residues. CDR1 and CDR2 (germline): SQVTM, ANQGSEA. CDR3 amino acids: CSVLAKQETQYF. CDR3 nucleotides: TGCAGCGTCTTAGCGAAACAAGAGACCCAGTACTTC.

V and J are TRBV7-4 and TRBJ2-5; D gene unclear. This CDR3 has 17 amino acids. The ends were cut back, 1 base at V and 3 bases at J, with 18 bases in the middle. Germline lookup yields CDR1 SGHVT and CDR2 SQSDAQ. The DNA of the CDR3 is TGTGCCAGCAGCTTAGAGGGCCCCCTTCTCGGCAAAGAGACCCAGTACTTC. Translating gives CASSLEGPLLGKETQYF. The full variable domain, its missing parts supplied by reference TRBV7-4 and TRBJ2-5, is GAGVSQSPRYKVAKRGRDVALRCDSISGHVTLYWYRQTLGQGSEVLTYSQSDAQRDKSGRPSGRFSAERPERSVSTLKIQRTEQGDSAVYLCASSLEGPLLGKETQYFGPGTRLLVL.

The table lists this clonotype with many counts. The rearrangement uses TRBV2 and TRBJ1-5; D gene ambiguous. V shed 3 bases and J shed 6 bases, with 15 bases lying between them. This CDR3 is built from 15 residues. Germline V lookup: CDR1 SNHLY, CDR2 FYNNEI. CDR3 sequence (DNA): TGTGCCAGCAGTGATTTTACACAGACGGGTCAGCCCCAGCATTTT. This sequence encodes CASSDFTQTGQPQHF. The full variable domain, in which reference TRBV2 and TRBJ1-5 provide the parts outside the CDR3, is EPEVTQTPSHQVTQMGQEVILRCVPISNHLYFYWYRQILGQKVEFLVSFYNNEISEKSEIFDDQFSVERPDGSNFTLKIRSTKLEDSAMYFCASSDFTQTGQPQHFGDGTRLSIL.

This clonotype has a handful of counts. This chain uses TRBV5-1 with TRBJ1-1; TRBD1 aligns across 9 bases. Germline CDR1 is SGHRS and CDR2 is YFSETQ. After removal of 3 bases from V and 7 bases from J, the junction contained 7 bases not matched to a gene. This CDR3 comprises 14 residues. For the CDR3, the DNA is TGCGCCAGCAGCTCGACAGGGGGGGGTTATGAAGCTTTCTTT. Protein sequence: CASSSTGGGYEAFF. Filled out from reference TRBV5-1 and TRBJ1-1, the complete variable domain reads KAGVTQTPRYLIKTRGQQVTLSCSPISGHRSVSWYQQTPGQGLQFLFEYFSETQRNKGNFPGRFSGRQFSNSRSEMNVSTLELGDSALYLCASSSTGGGYEAFFGQGTRLTVV.

CDR3 nucleotides: TGTGCCAGCAGCCCCGGACTAGCGGGAGCAGACCAGTACTTC. This encodes CASSPGLAGADQYF. The J gene is TRBJ2-5, the V gene TRBV7-3; 13 bases are a match to TRBD2. Germline CDR1 SGHTA, CDR2 FQGTGA. Germline trimming cut 5 bases from V and 10 bases from J; bases unmatched to any gene: 7. This CDR3 comprises 14 residues. Combining the CDR3 with reference TRBV7-3 and TRBJ2-5 gives the whole variable domain GAGVSQTPSNKVTEKGKYVELRCDPISGHTALYWYRQSLGQGPEFLIYFQGTGAADDSGLPNDRFFAVRPEGSVSTLKIQRTERGDSAVYLCASSPGLAGADQYFGPGTRLLVL.

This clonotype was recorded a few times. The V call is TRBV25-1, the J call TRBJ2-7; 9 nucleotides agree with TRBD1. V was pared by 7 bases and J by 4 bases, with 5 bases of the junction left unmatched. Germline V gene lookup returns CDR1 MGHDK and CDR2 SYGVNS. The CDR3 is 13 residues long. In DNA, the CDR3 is TGTGCCAGCAAGCGGGACAGGGTGTACGAGCAGTACTTC. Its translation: CASKRDRVYEQYF.

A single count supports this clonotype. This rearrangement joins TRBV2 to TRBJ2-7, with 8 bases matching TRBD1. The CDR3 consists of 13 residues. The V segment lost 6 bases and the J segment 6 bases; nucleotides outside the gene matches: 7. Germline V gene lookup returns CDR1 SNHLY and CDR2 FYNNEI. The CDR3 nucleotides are TGTGCCAGCAGAGGACAGGGAAGCACCGAGCAGTACTTC. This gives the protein CASRGQGSTEQYF.

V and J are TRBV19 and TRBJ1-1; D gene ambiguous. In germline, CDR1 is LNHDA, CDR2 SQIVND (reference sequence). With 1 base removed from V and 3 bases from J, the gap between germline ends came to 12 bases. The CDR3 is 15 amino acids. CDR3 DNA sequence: TGTGCCAGTAGTATAGGGAGTGGCTCGGACACTGAAGCTTTCTTT. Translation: CASSIGSGSDTEAFF.

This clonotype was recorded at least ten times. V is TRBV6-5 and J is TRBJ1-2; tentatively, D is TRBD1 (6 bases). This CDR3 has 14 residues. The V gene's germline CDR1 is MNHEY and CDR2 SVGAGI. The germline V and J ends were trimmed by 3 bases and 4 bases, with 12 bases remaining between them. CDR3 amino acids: CASSYLGGVYGYTF. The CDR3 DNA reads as TGTGCCAGCAGTTATCTCGGGGGCGTCTATGGCTACACCTTC.

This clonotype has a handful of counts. For the CDR3, the DNA is TGTGCCAGCAGTTGGACAGGGGCCTATAATTCACCCCTCCACTTT. Translation gives CASSWTGAYNSPLHF. The chain links TRBV25-1 to TRBJ1-6, with TRBD1 identical over 9 bases. V was clipped by 5 bases and J by 2 bases; unmatched bases: 1. Germline CDR1 and CDR2: MGHDK and SYGVNS. The CDR3 consists of 15 residues.

CDR3 bases: TGTGCCAGCAGCTTCCCCAGACGGACGTCCTACGAGCAGTACTTC. Protein sequence: CASSFPRRTSYEQYF. The chain joins TRBV5-5 to TRBJ2-7; D gene uncertain. Trimming pared 2 bases from V and 1 base from J, leaving 13 bases between. CDR1 and CDR2 from the germline V gene are SGHKS and YYEKEE (reference sequence). CDR3 size: 15 residues.

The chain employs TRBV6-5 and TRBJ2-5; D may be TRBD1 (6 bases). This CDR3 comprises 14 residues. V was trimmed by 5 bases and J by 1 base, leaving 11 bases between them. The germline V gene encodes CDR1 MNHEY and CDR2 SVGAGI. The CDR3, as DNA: TGTGCCAGCAGTATACAGGGACGCCAAGAGACCCAGTACTTC. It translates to CASSIQGRQETQYF.